Following are 14 T cell receptor beta chains from one sample sequenced in a study of shared clonotypes between healthy human individuals. Assay used: immunoSEQ multiplex PCR; TCRdb lists only in-frame clones, some missing. Of 2 million to 3 million clones listed, under 95% are singletons. Sequences were obtained from naive CD4+ T cells from PBMCs. Subset described: CD45RA+ positively selected. The receptors derive from a man in his late teens or twenties in good health. Some clones in this sample may be carry-over from other donors' samples.

This clone has only one observation. The chain recombines TRBV11-2 with TRBJ2-7, with TRBD2 matching over 16 bases. The CDR3 sequence is 18 residues long. Unmatched junction bases numbered 15, after V lost 7 bases and J lost 6 bases. Germline values: CDR1 SGHAT, CDR2 FQNNGV. CDR3 sequence reads: CASTNPLGTSGRASEQYF. The CDR3 DNA reads as TGTGCCAGCACCAATCCATTAGGGACTAGCGGGAGGGCAAGCGAGCAGTACTTC.

On this clone: The same CDR3 arises from other DNA sequences in this sample as well. The V gene is TRBV28, the J gene TRBJ2-6, with TRBD2 matching 7 bases. CDR3 length equals 15 residues. Germline loops: CDR1 MDHEN, CDR2 SYDVKM. V gave up 2 bases and J gave up 2 bases; unmatched junction bases: 0. The CDR3 nucleotides read TGTGCCAGCAGTTTAGCGGGAGCTGGGGCCAACGTCCTGACTTTC. This encodes CASSLAGAGANVLTF.

The chain recombines TRBV6-5 with TRBJ2-7, with TRBD2 matching 15 bases. Trimming removed 6 bases from V and 8 bases from J; junction bases left unmatched: 8. The CDR3 length is 15 residues. Germline CDR1 reads MNHEY; CDR2 reads SVGAGI. CDR3 sequence: CASRRPGLAGGQQYF. The CDR3 coding sequence is TGTGCCAGCAGACGCCCGGGACTAGCGGGAGGCCAGCAGTACTTC.

The chain links TRBV5-1 to TRBJ1-2; no clear D. The germline V gene encodes CDR1 SGHRS and CDR2 YFSETQ. Trimming shortened V by 0 bases and J by 4 bases, and 10 bases separated the two germline ends. The CDR3 length is 14 residues. CDR3 protein: CASSLGSVSYGYTF. The CDR3 DNA reads TGCGCCAGCAGCTTGGGGTCCGTTAGCTATGGCTACACCTTC.

V is TRBV11-2 and J is TRBJ2-2, with 9 bases identical to TRBD2. Trimming removed 6 bases from V and 0 bases from J; junction bases left unmatched: 5. CDR1 SGHAT and CDR2 FQNNGV come from the germline V gene. CDR3 size: 16 residues. The CDR3 DNA follows: TGTGCCAGCAGACCCATAGCGGGAGCGAACACCGGGGAGCTGTTTTTT. Translating it yields CASRPIAGANTGELFF.

J is TRBJ2-7 and V is TRBV12-1; TRBD2 reflects the table's D call only, with no check against the DNA. TRBV12-1 is a listed pseudogene. The CDR3 consists of 17 residues. The CDR3 region has the DNA TGTGCCAGCAGCCCTGGATCTAGTCCGTCAATTGCGGACGAGCAGTACTTC. Its protein is CASSPGSSPSIADEQYF.

The chain links TRBV11-2 to TRBJ2-1; D might be TRBD1 or TRBD2, each matching 5 bases. V lost 4 bases, J lost 0 bases, and 16 bases lay in between. CDR3 size: 17 residues. Germline CDR1 is SGHAT and CDR2 is FQNNGV. CDR3 nucleotides: TGTGCCAGCAGCTCCCTCCGGGGCAGTCACTCCTACAATGAGCAGTTCTTC. It yields the protein CASSSLRGSHSYNEQFF.

The V and J genes are TRBV18 and TRBJ1-1, with D unresolved. The CDR3 runs to 14 residues. Trimming took off 3 bases at V and 5 bases at J, with 13 bases between the two ends. Germline CDR1 reads KGHSH; CDR2 reads LQKENI. The CDR3 sequence: CASSPTSLRTEAFF. Written as DNA, the CDR3 is TGTGCCAGCTCACCGACCAGCCTGAGGACTGAAGCTTTCTTT.

V gene TRBV7-2 combines with J gene TRBJ1-5; unclear D gene. Trimming removed 0 bases at V and 3 bases at J, with 12 bases between. The CDR3 runs to 16 residues. Germline CDR1 reads SGHTA; CDR2 reads FQGNSA. The CDR3 nucleotides are TGTGCCAGCAGCTTAGCGGGGTGGCAGCTCAATCAGCCCCAGCATTTT. This encodes CASSLAGWQLNQPQHF.

This clone was counted once. The V gene is TRBV28, the J gene TRBJ2-7, with 12 bases fitting TRBD2. Germline CDR1 reads MDHEN; CDR2 reads SYDVKM. After removal of 3 bases from V and 11 bases from J, the junction contained 5 bases not matched to a gene. The CDR3 runs to 13 residues. The CDR3 coding sequence is TGTGCCAGCAGTTTGACTAGCGGGAGTCTTAAGTACTTC. Its translation is CASSLTSGSLKYF.

This clone has just one count. The chain combines TRBV2 with TRBJ1-2; TRBD1 agrees at 11 bases. Germline values: CDR1 SNHLY, CDR2 FYNNEI. The CDR3 is made up of 15 amino acids. Trimming removed 1 base from V and 3 bases from J; junction bases left unmatched: 1. Here the CDR3 DNA reads TGTGCCAGCAGTGAAGGGGACAGGGGGGACTATGGCTACACCTTC. Amino acid sequence: CASSEGDRGDYGYTF.

The chain has TRBV18 and TRBJ2-7; TRBD1 agrees at 9 bases. The V segment lost 3 bases and the J segment 7 bases; nucleotides outside the gene matches: 10. The CDR3 has 15 residues. Germline values: CDR1 KGHSH, CDR2 LQKENI. The CDR3 here is CASSPNRGLDGEQYF. CDR3 DNA sequence: TGTGCCAGCTCACCGAACAGGGGGCTTGATGGAGAGCAGTACTTC.

The chain employs TRBV6-6 and TRBJ2-5; tentative D call: TRBD2 (6 bases). The end of the DNA fits TRBJ2-7 better, so the J call may be wrong. Per germline, CDR1 MNHNY and CDR2 SVGAGI (reference sequence). CDR3 length equals 14 residues. The CDR3 nucleotides are TGTGCCGTGAGAGCCGGGACTCCCGTTGGCGAGCAGTACTTC. It yields the protein CAVRAGTPVGEQYF.

The rearrangement uses TRBV5-6 and TRBJ2-5, with 15 nucleotides matching TRBD2. V was pared by 4 bases and J by 6 bases, with 4 bases of the junction left unmatched. Germline CDR1 is SGHDT and CDR2 is YYEEEE. The CDR3 is made up of 15 amino acids. The chain's CDR3 is CASSIGTSGRKTQYF. CDR3 in DNA: TGTGCCAGCAGCATTGGGACTAGCGGGAGGAAGACCCAGTACTTC.